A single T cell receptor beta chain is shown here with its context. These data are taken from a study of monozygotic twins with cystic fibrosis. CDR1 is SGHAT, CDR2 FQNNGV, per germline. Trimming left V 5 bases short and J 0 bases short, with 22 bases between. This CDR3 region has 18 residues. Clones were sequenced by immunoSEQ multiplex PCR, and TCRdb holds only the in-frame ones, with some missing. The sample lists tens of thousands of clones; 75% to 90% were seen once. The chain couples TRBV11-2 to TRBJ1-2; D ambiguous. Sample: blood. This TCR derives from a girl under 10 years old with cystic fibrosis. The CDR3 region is CASSRGRLSQLANYGYTF. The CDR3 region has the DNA TGTGCCAGCAGCCGAGGCAGACTTTCCCAGTTAGCTAACTATGGCTACACCTTC.